This passage covers 21 T cell receptor beta chains from one sample sequenced in a study of regulatory T cells in long-lasting Graves disease. Stated time point: newly diagnosed GD, antithyroid drugs for less than 3 months. PBMC-derived RNA was used for the TCR library. Through Arm-PCR of CDR3 regions and iRepertoire HTBI primers, TCR beta libraries were built. TCRdb re-called the multiplex PCR reads with MiXCR, one entry per CDR3 protein. The table has under 700,000 distinct CDR3 sequences, around 15% seen once; the top ten hold 25%. These sequences were also reported in another study, on T cells in Graves' hyperthyroidism and ophthalmopathy.

Specimen: peripheral blood mononuclear cells (PBMCs), collected at new diagnosis, from a patient treated with antithyroid drugs. These receptors were obtained from a middle-aged woman with Graves disease.

The rearrangement joins TRBV4-1 to TRBJ2-7; TRBD2 aligns across 10 bases. The V gene's germline CDR1 is MGHRA and CDR2 YSYEKL. The CDR3 consists of 15 residues. V was clipped by 2 bases and J by 4 bases; unmatched bases: 5. CDR3 region: CASSQLAGAWYEQYF. CDR3 coding DNA: TGCGCCAGCAGCCAACTAGCGGGGGCATGGTACGAGCAGTACTTC.

This clonotype was observed at least ten times. V gene TRBV3-1 combines with J gene TRBJ2-7; 10 bases are shared with TRBD1. Germline-derived CDR1 and CDR2 are LGHDT and YNNKEL (reference sequence). This CDR3 region has 15 residues. J gave up 6 bases and V 3 bases, and 8 bases lay outside the gene matches. CDR3 in amino acids: CASSHPPGTGVEQYF. The CDR3 DNA sequence: TGTGCCAGCAGCCATCCCCCCGGGACAGGGGTCGAGCAGTACTTC.

This clonotype was detected ten times or more. V is TRBV6-1 and J is TRBJ2-3; TRBD2 matches 7 bases. CDR1 MNHNS and CDR2 SASEGT come from the germline V gene. The CDR3 has 17 amino acids. The V and J ends lost 4 bases and 0 bases, in that order; junction bases with no gene match: 10. For the CDR3, the DNA is TGTGCCAGCAGTGGGGGAGGGGCGAAAAAGAGCACAGATACGCAGTATTTT. Amino acids: CASSGGGAKKSTDTQYF.

V usage is TRBV5-8 and J usage is TRBJ1-4, with a possible D match to TRBD1 (5 bases). Per the germline V gene, CDR1 is SGHTS and CDR2 is YDEGEE. The CDR3 consists of 16 residues. V lost 4 bases and J 8 bases, leaving 21 bases between the germline ends. CDR3 residues: CASSPPGRRAGEKLFF. The CDR3 DNA reads as TGTGCCAGCAGCCCCCCGGGCCGCAGGGCGGGAGAAAAACTGTTTTTT.

This clonotype was detected many times. This chain links TRBV6-1 with TRBJ1-5, with unresolved D. This CDR3 contains 14 residues. Germline CDR1 and CDR2: MNHNS and SASEGT. Deletions cut 2 bases from V and 6 bases from J, with 11 bases between. CDR3 coding DNA: TGTGCCAGCAGTGAAAAGCAGGTTGGTCAGCCCCAGCATTTT. As protein: CASSEKQVGQPQHF.

This clonotype came up many times. The gene calls are TRBV30 and TRBJ2-1, with 7 bases lining up with TRBD2. The CDR3 length is 11 residues. V shed 5 bases, J shed 12 bases, and the junction held 7 bases outside the gene matches. The germline V gene has CDR1 GTSNPN and CDR2 SVGIG (reference sequence). The CDR3 region has the DNA TGTGCCTGGGGCAGCGGGGAGACGCAGTTCTTC. It is translated as CAWGSGETQFF. The full variable domain, its missing parts supplied by reference TRBV30 and TRBJ2-1, is SQTIHQWPATLVQPVGSPLSLECTVEGTSNPNLYWYRQAAGRGLQLLFYSVGIGQISSEVPQNLSASRPQDRQFILSSKKLLLSDSGFYLCAWGSGETQFFGPGTRLTVL.

J is TRBJ2-7 and V is TRBV10-3, with TRBD1 matching over 8 bases. CDR1 and CDR2 (germline): ENHRY, SYGVKD. CDR3 length equals 15 residues. Trimming at V came to 2 bases and at J to 2 bases, leaving 5 bases not matched to a gene. CDR3 DNA sequence: TGTGCCATCAGTGAGGATGCAGGGGGCCCCTACGAGCAGTACTTC. Residues: CAISEDAGGPYEQYF.

At least ten counts were recorded for this clonotype. The CDR3 coding sequence is TGCGCCAGCAGCTTGGCCGACGACAGCCCTTCCTACGAGCAGTACTTC. The encoded protein is CASSLADDSPSYEQYF. The chain links TRBV5-1 to TRBJ2-7; D is possibly TRBD1 (5 bases). V was cut by 0 bases and J by 1 base, with 14 bases left in between. The length of the CDR3 is 16 residues. CDR1 and CDR2 from the germline V gene are SGHRS and YFSETQ.

In this sample, this clonotype turned up many times. This rearrangement joins TRBV6-5 to TRBJ1-2; 8 bases align to TRBD1. The CDR3 is 14 residues long. From germline, CDR1 is MNHEY and CDR2 SVGAGI. V lost 0 bases and J lost 4; bases outside the gene matches: 1. In DNA form, the CDR3 reads TGTGCCAGCAGTTACTCACAGGGGGGCTATGGCTACACCTTC. The encoded protein is CASSYSQGGYGYTF.

The genes are TRBV12-3 or TRBV12-4 and TRBJ2-3, with 12 bases lining up with TRBD2. This CDR3 is built from 19 residues. V was pared by 6 bases and J by 1 base, with 14 bases of the junction left unmatched. CDR3 region: CASSRPVILAGGGTDTQYF. CDR3 bases: TGTGCCAGCAGCCGTCCGGTCATTCTAGCGGGGGGGGGCACAGATACGCAGTATTTT.

In its sample, this clonotype was seen many times. The chain links TRBV18 to TRBJ2-3, with D perhaps TRBD2 (5 bases). V was pared by 2 bases and J by 7 bases, with 13 bases between. The length of the CDR3 is 14 residues. The germline gives CDR1 KGHSH, CDR2 LQKENI. DNA for the CDR3: TGTGCCAGCTCACCAGACGGGGTGGGCCATACGCAGTATTTT. Its protein is CASSPDGVGHTQYF.

This clonotype has just one count. The rearrangement joins TRBV5-1 to TRBJ2-2; D unresolved. The CDR3 contains 15 residues. CDR1 is SGHRS and CDR2 is YFSETQ in the germline V gene. The V end was cut by 0 bases, the J end by 3 bases, with 9 bases between. As DNA, the CDR3 is TGCGCCAGCAGCTTGGAGGGCCCCTACACCGGGGAGCTGTTTTTT. Translation gives CASSLEGPYTGELFF. The full variable domain, completed using reference TRBV5-1 and TRBJ2-2, is KAGVTQTPRYLIKTRGQQVTLSCSPISGHRSVSWYQQTPGQGLQFLFEYFSETQRNKGNFPGRFSGRQFSNSRSEMNVSTLELGDSALYLCASSLEGPYTGELFFGEGSRLTVL.

This clonotype was detected a few times. V is TRBV11-2 and J is TRBJ2-1; TRBD2 might be the D (5 bases). Germline V gene lookup returns CDR1 SGHAT and CDR2 FQNNGV. The V and J ends lost 4 bases and 5 bases respectively, with 15 bases between them. The length of the CDR3 is 15 residues. The CDR3 spells CASSSEGGPNNEQFF. CDR3 sequence (DNA): TGTGCCAGCAGCTCCGAGGGTGGTCCCAACAATGAGCAGTTCTTC. The full variable domain, in which reference TRBV11-2 and TRBJ2-1 provide the parts outside the CDR3, is EAGVAQSPRYKIIEKRQSVAFWCNPISGHATLYWYQQILGQGPKLLIQFQNNGVVDDSQLPKDRFSAERLKGVDSTLKIQPAKLEDSAVYLCASSSEGGPNNEQFFGPGTRLTVL.

The chain combines TRBV19 with TRBJ1-5; D uncertain. CDR3 size: 13 residues. Trimming left V 5 bases short and J 4 bases short, with 9 bases between. Germline lookup yields CDR1 LNHDA and CDR2 SQIVND (reference sequence). CDR3 loop: CASSGSPNQPQHF. CDR3 nucleotides: TGTGCCAGTAGTGGCAGCCCTAATCAGCCCCAGCATTTT.

The gene calls are TRBV20-1 and TRBJ2-5; TRBD1 matches 9 bases. Germline values: CDR1 DFQATT, CDR2 SNEGSKA (reference sequence). Germline trimming cut 6 bases from V and 10 bases from J; bases unmatched to any gene: 6. The CDR3 is 11 residues long. CDR3 residues: CSARQGVYQYF. The CDR3 nucleotides are TGCAGTGCCCGACAGGGGGTATACCAGTACTTC.

This clonotype was recorded at least ten times. The V and J genes are TRBV12-3 or TRBV12-4 and TRBJ2-1, with D unresolved. The V end lost 7 bases, the J end lost 5 bases, and 9 bases lay between the germline ends. The CDR3 is made up of 12 amino acids. CDR3 sequence: CASIKPNNEQFF. CDR3 coding DNA: TGTGCCAGCATTAAGCCTAACAATGAGCAGTTCTTC.

The chain employs TRBV6-4 and TRBJ1-5, with D possibly being TRBD1 (6 bases). CDR1 is MRHNA and CDR2 is SNTAGT in the germline V gene. The germline V and J ends were trimmed by 6 bases and 3 bases, with 15 bases remaining between them. The length of the CDR3 is 15 residues. CDR3 nucleotide sequence: TGTGCCAGCAGCCCGGCAGGGGTTTCCAATCAGCCCCAGCATTTT. The encoded protein is CASSPAGVSNQPQHF.

This clonotype was observed at least ten times. The chain carries TRBV5-1 and TRBJ2-3; D is tentatively TRBD1 or TRBD2 (5 bases each). V lost 4 bases, J lost 0 bases, and 21 bases lay in between. The CDR3 has 18 amino acids. Germline V gene sequence: CDR1 SGHRS, CDR2 YFSETQ. The CDR3, as DNA: TGCGCCAGCAGCGACCGGGACCTGCCGTATCCTAGCACAGATACGCAGTATTTT. Residues: CASSDRDLPYPSTDTQYF.

The rearrangement uses TRBV9 and TRBJ1-3; tentatively, D is TRBD1 (5 bases). V lost 3 bases to trimming and J lost 2 bases, with 18 bases between them. CDR1 and CDR2 (germline): SGDLS, YYNGEE. This CDR3 is 17 amino acids long. The CDR3 protein is CASSGTTGRFTGNTIYF. CDR3 in DNA: TGTGCCAGCAGCGGGACTACGGGACGGTTCACTGGAAACACCATATATTTT.

V gene TRBV19 combines with J gene TRBJ2-3, with 8 bases lining up with TRBD2. This CDR3 contains 15 residues. V lost 8 bases to trimming and J lost 1 base; unmatched junction nucleotides: 8. Germline-derived CDR1 and CDR2 are LNHDA and SQIVND (reference sequence). This chain's CDR3 is CASSGVGLGTDTQYF. In DNA, the CDR3 is TGTGCCAGTTCCGGGGTGGGACTAGGCACAGATACGCAGTATTTT.

This clonotype has at least ten counts. The germline gene is not matched at one end of the junction; a read error may be the cause. V is TRBV6-1 and J is TRBJ2-1; TRBD2 might be the D (6 bases). Judging by the DNA end, TRBJ2-5 fits better; the J call may be wrong. There are 16 residues in the CDR3. Germline V gene lookup returns CDR1 MNHNS and CDR2 SASEGT. CDR3: CASSELSWGDSETQYF. The CDR3 DNA reads TGCGCCAGCAGTGAATTGAGTTGGGGGGATTCGGAGACCCAGTACTTC.